This is a list of T cell receptor beta chains from one sample in a study of CD8+ T cells in alopecia areata. Only in-frame clones appear in the TCRdb table, and some are missing; sequencing was by immunoSEQ multiplex PCR. The sample yields over 95,000 clones, about 64% seen once. Sample: CD8+ T cells sorted from blood, taken at week 4, from a patient treated with tofacitinib. The receptors originated from a human donor with alopecia areata. The CDR3 runs from the conserved cysteine through the conserved F or W. Only part of the rows carry a size: once, few, many, or a class if the clone is expanded.

J gene: TRBJ2-5; V gene: TRBV29-1; clone size: NA; CDR3 protein: CSVFGDSQETQYF
J gene: TRBJ1-1; V gene: TRBV4-1; clone size: NA; CDR3 protein: CASSQFLPGTGGRGTEAFF
J gene: TRBJ1-2; V gene: TRBV30; clone size: NA; CDR3 protein: CAWSVRQGRHWGYGYTF
J gene: TRBJ2-7; V gene: TRBV5-4; clone size: NA; CDR3 protein: CASSLSVGWGGASEQYF
J gene: TRBJ2-7; V gene: TRBV20-1; clone size: NA; CDR3 protein: CSAPAGYEQYF
J gene: TRBJ2-2; V gene: TRBV7-9; clone size: few; CDR3 protein: CASSLALGNTGELFF
J gene: TRBJ2-1; V gene: TRBV25-1; clone size: NA; CDR3 protein: CASSESVTGDNEQFF
J gene: TRBJ1-1; V gene: TRBV27; clone size: NA; CDR3 protein: CASSPDKMNTEAFF
J gene: TRBJ2-7; V gene: TRBV7-9; clone size: NA; CDR3 protein: CASSLTESYEQYF
J gene: TRBJ2-1; V gene: TRBV11-3; clone size: NA; CDR3 protein: CASSPRQSSSYNEQFF
J gene: TRBJ2-7; V gene: TRBV29-1; clone size: NA; CDR3 protein: CSASGFTDRGSPPEQYF
J gene: TRBJ2-1; V gene: TRBV9; clone size: NA; CDR3 protein: CASSLRLGSANEQFF
J gene: TRBJ2-7; V gene: TRBV27; clone size: NA; CDR3 protein: CASSLGQGEQYF